The rows below give T cell receptor beta chains drawn from one sample of a study of PD-1 blockade in classical Hodgkin lymphoma. The protocol was immunoSEQ multiplex PCR, while the TCRdb copy is restricted to in-frame clones and leaves out a portion. The sample has 80,000 to 100,000 clones; more than 80% are singletons. Sequences were derived from peripheral blood mononuclear cells (PBMCs), sampled before the second cycle of nivolumab. These receptors were collected from a human donor with classical Hodgkin lymphoma. CDR3s leave out the opening cysteine and the closing phenylalanine or tryptophan. D genes are given only for firm matches. Size values are once, few and many counts, or a class for expanded clones, and some rows have none.

d_gene	v_gene	abundance	j_gene	CDR3aa
-	TRBV18	-	TRBJ2-1	ASLSSGAYNEQF
TRBD2	TRBV19	-	TRBJ2-1	ASSPAGNNEQF
TRBD2	TRBV5-1	-	TRBJ2-7	ASRVGGSSYEQY
-	TRBV5-5	-	TRBJ2-2	ASSPSGLTGELF
-	TRBV10-3	-	TRBJ2-1	AISGDVGNEQF
TRBD1	TRBV28	-	TRBJ1-2	ASSPTGQNYGYT
TRBD1	TRBV19	-	TRBJ1-1	ASSARDSRIHTGKNTEAF
TRBD1	TRBV30	-	TRBJ2-7	AWSGTGLYAQY
TRBD2	TRBV5-1	-	TRBJ2-1	ASSLPGLADNEQF
-	TRBV6-5	once	TRBJ1-1	ASSYETAGNTEAF
-	TRBV30	-	TRBJ2-5	AWSVNAGEETQY